Listed below are T cell receptor beta chains from one sample, sequenced in a study of T cell changes during pregnancy in multiple sclerosis. The method was immunoSEQ multiplex PCR; TCRdb's version includes in-frame clones alone and lacks a portion of them. The profile covers tens of thousands of clones, with 90% to 95% appearing a single time and 0.15% to 0.2% taken by the ten largest. The input for sequencing was CD4+ T cells from peripheral blood mononuclear cells, taken in the second trimester of pregnancy. The source is a female donor with multiple sclerosis, enrolled in a pregnancy study. Both conserved end residues are part of each CDR3. D genes are given only for firm matches. Rows give clone size only sometimes, using once, few, many, or a class for an expanded clone.

j_call	clone_size	v_call	d_call	cdr3_nt	cdr3_aa
TRBJ2-1	once	TRBV5-4	TRBD2	TGTGCCAGCAGCTCGGGACTAGCGGGGGGTCTGGATGAGCAGTTCTTC	CASSSGLAGGLDEQFF
TRBJ2-3	NA	TRBV29-1	TRBD2	TGCAGCGTTAAGGTCGCGGGAGGGCGGGGAGATACGCAGTATTTT	CSVKVAGGRGDTQYF
TRBJ1-2	NA	TRBV7-2	NA	TGTGCCAGCAGCCCTGGGGGCACGGGACAAGGCTACACCTTC	CASSPGGTGQGYTF
TRBJ2-1	NA	TRBV11-2	NA	TGTGCCAGCAGCGGCCTGACTGCCAATGAGCAGTTCTTC	CASSGLTANEQFF
TRBJ1-1	few	TRBV30	NA	TGTGCCTGGAAGGACAGCAACACTGAAGCTTTCTTT	CAWKDSNTEAFF
TRBJ2-7	NA	TRBV25-1	TRBD2	TGTGCCAGCAGGGGGAGCGGGGTAAGAGAGCAGTACTTC	CASRGSGVREQYF
TRBJ2-5	once	TRBV5-4	TRBD2	TGTGCCAGCAGCTTGGTTAGCGGGGGGAGAGAGACCCAGTACTTC	CASSLVSGGRETQYF
TRBJ2-3	NA	TRBV7-2	TRBD2	TGTGCCAGCAGCTCGACGGGACTAGCGGGGCCGTATTTT	CASSSTGLAGPYF
TRBJ2-7	NA	TRBV4-1	TRBD2	TGCGCCAGCAGCCAAGGACCCAGCGGGGGGCCCGCCGAGCAGTACTTC	CASSQGPSGGPAEQYF
TRBJ2-5	NA	TRBV7-3	TRBD2	TGTGCGTCTAGTCCCTTCCCTAGACTAGCGGGCCAGACGGCCCAGTACTTC	CASSPFPRLAGQTAQYF
TRBJ1-4	NA	TRBV5-8	NA	TGTGCCAGCAGCCTGTGGAGGGGAAAGGAGGAAAAACTGTTTTTT	CASSLWRGKEEKLFF
TRBJ2-7	NA	TRBV30	TRBD2	TGTGCCTGGTCCAGTAAGGGGACTAGCAGGTCCTACGAGCAGTACTTC	CAWSSKGTSRSYEQYF
TRBJ2-7	NA	TRBV6-5	NA	TGTGCCAGCAGTTACTCGGAGACGACCTACGAGCAGTACTTC	CASSYSETTYEQYF
TRBJ1-2	NA	TRBV6-5	TRBD1	TGTGCCAGCAGTTACTCGGACAGGGGCCAGTATGGCTACACCTTC	CASSYSDRGQYGYTF
TRBJ1-2	NA	TRBV19	NA	TGTGCCACCTCTAGGAGAGCGTACGCTGGCTACACCTTC	CATSRRAYAGYTF
TRBJ2-7	NA	TRBV18	NA	TGTGCCAGCTCACCACAATTGCAGGGATCGAGTGAGCAGTACTTC	CASSPQLQGSSEQYF
TRBJ2-7	few	TRBV29-1	TRBD1	TGCAGCGTTGGCAGGGGGCCCTACGAGCAGTACTTC	CSVGRGPYEQYF